This T cell receptor (beta chain) appears in the sequencing data of a study of T-cell reconstitution after alpha-beta-depleted transplantation in children. The table lists this clonotype with many counts. The V and J ends lost 4 bases and 0 bases respectively, with 16 bases between them. Per germline, CDR1 DFQATT and CDR2 SNEGSKA (reference sequence). The CDR3 loop spans 16 amino acids. Construction of the TCRbeta library involved unique molecular identifiers. TCRdb re-derived calls from the PCR reads in MiXCR, one entry per CDR3 protein. The table shows about 340,000 distinct CDR3 sequences, with about 9.4% occurring only once.

V is TRBV20-1 and J is TRBJ2-1, with D maybe TRBD2 (5 bases). The source material was PBMCs from the stem cell graft donor, sampled from the stem cell graft. The TCR originated in a human donor who donated a stem cell graft to a child with acute lymphoblastic leukemia. CDR3 sequence: CSAISRRRASYNEQFF. The CDR3 nucleotides are TGCAGTGCTATCTCTCGGAGGCGGGCCTCCTACAATGAGCAGTTCTTC.